The clone carrying this T cell receptor beta chain was seen ten or more times. Its antigen is unknown. The CDR3 is 18 residues long. V was clipped by 0 bases and J by 0 bases; unmatched bases: 8. Germline V gives CDR1 SGHRS, CDR2 YFSETQ. From roughly 400 ng of RNA, a library with molecular barcoded alpha/delta and beta/gamma adaptors was made. Using its own MiXCR run on the reads, TCRdb lists one record per CDR3 protein. The sample lists some 40,000 distinct CDR3 sequences, 13% to 15% seen once, with 6.5% to 8.5% in the top ten. This sample is part of a study of read filtering for tumor transcriptome and immune sequencing. Study-wide context: RNA-seq yielded only about 85 to 1273 TCR reads, IR-seq about 4 to 10.27 million. Overall study findings and caveats: Even smaller IR-seq throughput identified most shared clonotypes. Approximately 82% of IR-seq clonotypes had a single read, yet these held approximately 4% of reads.

The clonotype was recovered from a donor aged 40 or older with multiple myeloma. V gene TRBV5-1 combines with J gene TRBJ2-7; TRBD2 agrees at 11 bases. Sequenced input: a population of CD138-negative cells sorted from bone marrow. CDR3 region: CASSLESSGRISSYEQYF. The CDR3 coding sequence is TGCGCCAGCAGCTTGGAGTCTAGCGGGAGGATCAGCTCCTACGAGCAGTACTTC.